A single sample gave rise to the 14 T cell receptor beta chains below, sequenced in a study of T cells in Graves' hyperthyroidism and ophthalmopathy. TCR beta CDR3 sequences were amplified from RNA transcripts. A first-round RT-PCR of the TCR CDR3 used the HTBI primer set. TCRdb re-called the multiplex PCR reads through MiXCR, storing one row per CDR3 protein. Among under 400,000 distinct CDR3 sequences listed, approximately 22% were seen once. The source material was blood. Source of these receptors: a woman between 50 and 59 years old with Graves' hyperthyroidism.

This clonotype has a handful of counts. J is TRBJ1-4 and V is TRBV6-1; 7 positions agree with TRBD1. The germline V gene encodes CDR1 MNHNS and CDR2 SASEGT. The CDR3 runs to 15 residues. V shed 5 bases, J shed 7 bases, and the junction held 10 bases outside the gene matches. This CDR3 reads CASSRSGGSAEKLFF. The CDR3 DNA reads as TGTGCCAGCAGTCGGTCAGGGGGGAGTGCTGAAAAACTGTTTTTT.

Ten or more counts support this clonotype. V is TRBV29-1 and J is TRBJ1-2; the D gene is possibly TRBD1 (6 bases). CDR1 is SQVTM and CDR2 is ANQGSEA in the germline V gene. The CDR3 spans 14 residues. V lost 7 bases and J 8 bases, leaving 23 bases between the germline ends. CDR3: CSAPIPGGASGYTF. Written as DNA, the CDR3 is TGCAGCGCTCCTATCCCGGGGGGGGCTAGCGGCTACACCTTC.

This chain links TRBV28 with TRBJ2-1, with 7 bases aligning to TRBD1. This CDR3 has 15 amino acids. Per germline, CDR1 MDHEN and CDR2 SYDVKM. The ends lost 3 bases at V and 5 bases at J; junction bases unmatched: 7. CDR3 sequence reads: CASSFSGQAHNEQFF. The CDR3, as DNA: TGTGCCAGCAGTTTCTCAGGACAGGCACACAATGAGCAGTTCTTC.

The chain recombines TRBV12-3 or TRBV12-4 with TRBJ2-3; D ambiguous. Trimming cost V 3 bases and J 3 bases, with 10 bases left between them. The CDR3 loop spans 14 amino acids. The CDR3 DNA sequence: TGTGCCAGCAGTTTTAAGAGGTGGACAGATACGCAGTATTTT. Its protein product is CASSFKRWTDTQYF.

With regard to this clonotype: One base away lies a much larger clone, so this may be a sequencing read error. The rearrangement joins TRBV29-1 to TRBJ2-5; 9 bases align to TRBD1. From germline, CDR1 is SQVTM and CDR2 ANQGSEA. This CDR3 comprises 13 residues. V was pared by 5 bases and J by 4 bases, with 5 bases of the junction left unmatched. DNA of the CDR3: TGCAGCGTTCCCTGGACAGGGGTAGAGACCCAGTACTTC. Translated: CSVPWTGVETQYF.

This clonotype was counted many times. The genes are TRBV28 and TRBJ2-7; D is unresolved. The germline CDR1 and CDR2 sequences are MDHEN and SYDVKM. The CDR3 totals 11 residues. The ends were cut back, 3 bases at V and 5 bases at J, with 5 bases in the middle. CDR3 DNA: TGTGCCAGCAGTTTCCGAGACGAGCAGTACTTC. Translation: CASSFRDEQYF. Full variable domain (remainder filled in from reference TRBV28 and TRBJ2-7): DVKVTQSSRYLVKRTGEKVFLECVQDMDHENMFWYRQDPGLGLRLIYFSYDVKMKEKGDIPEGYSVSREKKERFSLILESASTNQTSMYLCASSFRDEQYFGPGTRLTVT.

The V and J genes are TRBV18 and TRBJ2-3, with unresolved D. Trimming stripped 2 bases from V and 2 bases from J, with 11 bases between. Germline CDR1 and CDR2: KGHSH and LQKENI. The CDR3 consists of 15 residues. The CDR3 sequence is CASSPSFVATDTQYF. The DNA of the CDR3 is TGTGCCAGCTCACCATCTTTTGTTGCCACAGATACGCAGTATTTT.

The sample holds many counts of this clonotype. The chain uses TRBV7-2 and TRBJ2-3; 11 nucleotides agree with TRBD2. The CDR3 is made up of 16 amino acids. With 0 bases clipped from V and 3 bases from J, the junction kept 2 bases outside the gene matches. Germline V gives CDR1 SGHTA, CDR2 FQGNSA. This CDR3 is CASSLARLAGTDTQYF. The CDR3 DNA reads as TGTGCCAGCAGCTTAGCGCGACTAGCGGGGACAGATACGCAGTATTTT.

This chain connects TRBV2 to TRBJ1-4; 7 bases are a match to TRBD1. CDR1 is SNHLY, CDR2 FYNNEI, per germline. There are 14 residues in the CDR3. V trimming: 7 bases; J trimming: 0 bases; junction bases outside the gene matches: 2. The CDR3 DNA reads as TGTGCCAGCAAGGACAGGACAACTAATGAAAAACTGTTTTTT. It codes for CASKDRTTNEKLFF.

This clonotype occurred many times. The chain uses TRBV7-9 and TRBJ2-5; D remains unclear. V was clipped by 1 base and J by 6 bases, with 6 bases between them. The CDR3 contains 12 residues. In germline, CDR1 is SEHNR, CDR2 FQNEAQ (reference sequence). This CDR3 is CASSLGWQTQYF. The CDR3 DNA reads as TGTGCCAGCAGCTTAGGTTGGCAGACCCAGTACTTC.

In its sample, this clonotype was seen many times. V gene TRBV12-3 or TRBV12-4 combines with J gene TRBJ2-1; D call uncertain. The CDR3 contains 15 residues. V lost 5 bases and J 5 bases, leaving 16 bases between the germline ends. CDR3: CASSKYPRHNNEQFF. The CDR3 DNA follows: TGTGCCAGCAGTAAATATCCGAGACACAACAATGAGCAGTTCTTC.

This clonotype was recorded at least ten times. J is TRBJ2-3 and V is TRBV20-1, with TRBD2 as a possible D gene (6 bases). Trimming left V 2 bases short and J 2 bases short, with 14 bases between. The CDR3 sequence is 15 residues long. CDR1 and CDR2 (germline): DFQATT, SNEGSKA (reference sequence). The CDR3 spells CSARRPGLLTDTQYF. The CDR3 nucleotides are TGCAGTGCTAGACGCCCGGGACTCCTCACAGATACGCAGTATTTT.

This clonotype was seen repeatedly, ten times or more. The genes are TRBV7-3 and TRBJ2-2; D is uncertain. V was clipped by 5 bases and J by 0 bases, with 10 bases between them. Germline values: CDR1 SGHTA, CDR2 FQGTGA. CDR3 length equals 15 residues. The CDR3, as DNA: TGTGCCAGCAGCCCCTCCCGGACGAACACCGGGGAGCTGTTTTTT. This gives the protein CASSPSRTNTGELFF.

This clonotype was picked up many times. The V and J genes are TRBV20-1 and TRBJ2-5; the D gene is possibly TRBD1 (7 bases). The germline gives CDR1 DFQATT, CDR2 SNEGSKA (reference sequence). This CDR3 is 13 amino acids long. V shed 6 bases and J shed 5 bases, with 16 bases lying between them. In DNA form, the CDR3 reads TGCAGTGCCGGGACAGTAGGGGGGGAGACCCAGTACTTC. Encoded protein: CSAGTVGGETQYF.